A single sample gave rise to the 22 T cell receptor beta chains below, sequenced in a study of cytomegalovirus exposure and HLA in healthy donors. 60 Vbeta and 13 Jbeta primers were used in PCR. This table comes from immunoSEQ multiplex PCR, and its TCRdb copy is limited to in-frame clones, with some not included. Of around 120,000 clones in the sample, roughly four fifths were seen once. The sequencing sample was made of PBMCs. Every receptor here comes from a woman in her 30s in good health and CMV-seropositive.

The J gene is TRBJ1-1, the V gene TRBV18; unclear D gene. The CDR3 spans 15 residues. Per germline, CDR1 KGHSH and CDR2 LQKENI. The V and J ends lost 2 bases and 1 base respectively, with 11 bases between them. The CDR3 region has the DNA TGTGCCAGCTCACCATTGGAGGGAAAGAACACTGAAGCTTTCTTT. This translates into CASSPLEGKNTEAFF. The full variable domain, completed using reference TRBV18 and TRBJ1-1, is NAGVMQNPRHLVRRRGQEARLRCSPMKGHSHVYWYRQLPEEGLKFMVYLQKENIIDESGMPKERFSAEFPKEGPSILRIQQVVRGDSAAYFCASSPLEGKNTEAFFGQGTRLTVV.

As DNA, the CDR3 is TGCGCCAGCAGCTTTGCAGGGGCGAACACTGAAGCTTTCTTT. It yields the protein CASSFAGANTEAFF. The chain combines TRBV5-1 with TRBJ1-1, with a weak D call TRBD1 (6 bases). Germline CDR1 is SGHRS and CDR2 is YFSETQ. Between the trimmed V and J ends, which lost 2 bases and 1 base, there was a span of 9 bases. The length of the CDR3 is 14 residues.

The chain recombines TRBV27 with TRBJ2-7, with D maybe TRBD2 (7 bases). The germline V gene has CDR1 MNHEY and CDR2 SMNVEV (reference sequence). Between the trimmed V and J ends, which lost 5 bases and 3 bases, there was a span of 17 bases. The CDR3 is 15 residues long. This chain's CDR3 is CASSTIGGRSYEQYF. In DNA, the CDR3 is TGTGCCAGCAGTACAATCGGGGGGCGCAGCTACGAGCAGTACTTC.

The chain carries TRBV6-6 and TRBJ2-7; possible D gene TRBD2, 7 bases. CDR3 length: 16 amino acids. Germline CDR1 is MNHNY and CDR2 is SVGAGI (reference sequence). Trimming stripped 2 bases from V and 5 bases from J, with 19 bases between. CDR3: CASSYRGGGGEHEQYF. CDR3 coding DNA: TGTGCCAGCAGTTACCGCGGTGGGGGGGGCGAACACGAGCAGTACTTC.

This clone was picked up one time. The CDR3 nucleotides are TGTGCCAGCAGCCAAGACAGGGAACCCAATCAGCCCCAGCATTTT. Its translation is CASSQDREPNQPQHF. V usage is TRBV4-2 and J usage is TRBJ1-5; possible D gene TRBD1, 5 bases. Germline values: CDR1 LGHNA, CDR2 YNFKEQ. The CDR3 contains 15 residues. Trimming took 0 bases from V and 3 from J, leaving 9 bases between them.

The V call is TRBV6-1, the J call TRBJ2-1; 11 bases map to TRBD2. The CDR3 extends over 15 amino acids. Germline values: CDR1 MNHNS, CDR2 SASEGT. The ends lost 6 bases at V and 4 bases at J; junction bases unmatched: 5. The CDR3 sequence is CASRGTSGSYNEQFF. The CDR3 nucleotides are TGTGCCAGCAGGGGGACTAGCGGCAGTTACAATGAGCAGTTCTTC.

This chain joins TRBV5-4 and TRBJ1-2; 10 positions match TRBD1. Germline trimming cut 4 bases from V and 4 bases from J; bases unmatched to any gene: 7. This CDR3 is 15 amino acids long. The germline V gene has CDR1 SGHNT and CDR2 YYREEE (reference sequence). The CDR3 loop reads CASSPRQGAGYGYTF. CDR3 sequence (DNA): TGTGCCAGCAGCCCAAGACAGGGGGCGGGCTATGGCTACACCTTC.

This clone was seen once. J is TRBJ1-2 and V is TRBV29-1, with 9 bases lining up with TRBD1. J was trimmed by 5 bases and V by 3 bases; bases with no gene match: 4. CDR3 length: 13 amino acids. Germline CDR1 and CDR2: SQVTM and ANQGSEA. The CDR3 loop is CSVETGQGYGYTF. In DNA, the CDR3 is TGCAGCGTTGAGACCGGACAGGGGTATGGCTACACCTTC.

CDR3 coding DNA: TGCAGTACCCGGGGGGGGCGGCAAGAGACCCAGTACTTC. Translating it yields CSTRGGRQETQYF. This chain uses TRBV29-1 with TRBJ2-5, with 8 bases fitting TRBD2. CDR1 is SQVTM, CDR2 ANQGSEA, per germline. The CDR3 is 13 residues long. The full variable domain, its missing parts supplied by reference TRBV29-1 and TRBJ2-5, is SAVISQKPSRDICQRGTSLTIQCQVDSQVTMMFWYRQQPGQSLTLIATANQGSEATYESGFVIDKFPISRPNLTFSTLTVSNMSPEDSSIYLCSTRGGRQETQYFGPGTRLLVL.

The J gene is TRBJ1-2, the V gene TRBV2, with D tentatively TRBD1 (6 bases). The germline V gene has CDR1 SNHLY and CDR2 FYNNEI. V was clipped by 7 bases and J by 3 bases, with 12 bases between them. The CDR3 consists of 13 residues. The CDR3 sequence: CASTGQLDYGYTF. For the CDR3, the DNA is TGTGCCAGCACCGGACAGTTGGACTATGGCTACACCTTC.

This chain links TRBV4-1 with TRBJ2-1; possible D gene TRBD2, 5 bases. Germline-derived CDR1 and CDR2 are MGHRA and YSYEKL. CDR3 length: 14 amino acids. Trimming removed 1 base from V and 8 bases from J, with 12 bases in between. CDR3 in DNA: TGCGCCAGCAGCCAAGGGCGGCTAGCCGATGAGCAGTTCTTC. It specifies CASSQGRLADEQFF.

The J gene is TRBJ1-4, the V gene TRBV10-2, with TRBD1 matching over 8 bases. CDR1 is WSHSY, CDR2 SAAADI, per germline. The ends lost 8 bases at V and 7 bases at J; junction bases unmatched: 9. CDR3 length: 14 residues. The CDR3 loop is CASQNGQGGEKLFF. CDR3 coding DNA: TGCGCCAGCCAGAACGGACAGGGAGGTGAAAAACTGTTTTTT.

This chain links TRBV11-2 with TRBJ1-5; a weak D match, TRBD1 (5 bases). CDR1 and CDR2 (germline): SGHAT, FQNNGV. V was clipped by 2 bases and J by 3 bases, with 14 bases between them. The CDR3 is 16 amino acids. CDR3 nucleotides: TGTGCCAGCAGCTTAAACGAAGGGGTCCCCAATCAGCCCCAGCATTTT. It yields the protein CASSLNEGVPNQPQHF.

DNA of the CDR3: TGCGCCAGCAGCCCCCTCAGTAAGGGAAGGGGCTATGGCTACACCTTC. Protein sequence: CASSPLSKGRGYGYTF. The genes are TRBV4-1 and TRBJ1-2; D perhaps matches TRBD1 (5 bases). CDR3 length: 16 residues. Trimming pared 4 bases from V and 4 bases from J, leaving 19 bases between. Germline V lookup: CDR1 MGHRA, CDR2 YSYEKL.

This clone has a handful of counts. The chain is built from TRBV6-4 and TRBJ1-2; weak D call: TRBD1 (6 bases). Trimming took 7 bases from V and 4 from J, leaving 22 bases between them. Per germline, CDR1 MRHNA and CDR2 SNTAGT. The length of the CDR3 is 16 residues. The CDR3 DNA reads as TGTGCCAGCACCCCCTTAGAAGATTGGGGGCGCTATGGCTACACCTTC. This codes for CASTPLEDWGRYGYTF.

This clone showed up just once. The rearrangement uses TRBV21-1 and TRBJ2-7; TRBD1, the table's D call, was not compared with the DNA. TRBV21-1 is deemed a pseudogene. This CDR3 is 13 amino acids long. CDR3 residues: CASSNRGSYEQYF. The CDR3 bases are TGTGCCAGCAGCAACAGGGGATCCTACGAGCAGTACTTC.

This rearrangement joins TRBV5-5 to TRBJ1-5, with D unresolved. Germline loops: CDR1 SGHKS, CDR2 YYEKEE (reference sequence). V shed 2 bases and J shed 0 bases, with 9 bases lying between them. This CDR3 comprises 15 residues. This CDR3 reads CASSLTEYSNQPQHF. In nucleotides, the CDR3 is TGTGCCAGCAGCTTAACAGAATATAGCAATCAGCCCCAGCATTTT.

This sequence joins TRBV5-5 and TRBJ2-5, with a tentative D call TRBD1 (5 bases). V lost 3 bases, J lost 0 bases, and 9 bases lay in between. This CDR3 has 14 amino acids. Germline CDR1 reads SGHKS; CDR2 reads YYEKEE (reference sequence). This chain's CDR3 is CASSWGQNQETQYF. CDR3 nucleotide sequence: TGTGCCAGCAGCTGGGGCCAGAACCAAGAGACCCAGTACTTC.

The chain couples TRBV5-1 to TRBJ2-5, with D possibly TRBD1 on 6 matching bases. The J call may be mistaken, given a closer DNA end match to TRBJ2-7. CDR1 and CDR2 from the germline V gene are SGHRS and YFSETQ. This CDR3 contains 14 residues. CDR3 amino acids: CASSPTGQRDEQYF. The CDR3 DNA reads as TGCGCCAGCAGCCCAACGGGACAAAGAGACGAGCAGTACTTC.

This rearrangement joins TRBV10-1 to TRBJ2-7, with no clear D. The CDR3 sequence is 15 residues long. The V gene's germline CDR1 is WNHNN and CDR2 SYGVQD (reference sequence). V gave up 0 bases and J gave up 2 bases, with 11 bases separating them. The CDR3 DNA follows: TGCGCCAGCAGTGAGTCTAGCCCGCAGCCCTACGAGCAGTACTTC. As protein: CASSESSPQPYEQYF.

This sequence joins TRBV11-3 and TRBJ2-4; possible D gene TRBD2, 6 bases. The CDR3 extends over 16 amino acids. In germline, CDR1 is SGHNT, CDR2 YENEEA. Trimming left V 8 bases short and J 2 bases short, with 19 bases between. The CDR3 DNA reads TGTGCCAGCGCGAGATCGGGCGGGGAAACCAAAAACATTCAGTACTTC. This codes for CASARSGGETKNIQYF.

The chain combines TRBV9 with TRBJ2-5, with D maybe TRBD2 (6 bases). The CDR3 extends over 15 amino acids. Deletions cut 2 bases from V and 2 bases from J, with 13 bases between. Germline assignment: CDR1 SGDLS and CDR2 YYNGEE. The CDR3 sequence: CASSVGGYPQETQYF. DNA for the CDR3: TGTGCCAGCAGCGTCGGAGGGTACCCGCAAGAGACCCAGTACTTC.